The rows below give T cell receptor beta chains drawn from one sample of a study of cytomegalovirus exposure and HLA in healthy donors. Generated by immunoSEQ multiplex PCR, the TCRdb table keeps only in-frame clones and is missing some. Listed are fewer than 200,000 clones; about 1.2% falls within the top ten. The specimen sequenced was PBMCs. The receptors were gathered from a woman aged 55 to 70 in good health and CMV-seronegative. Each CDR3 is given with its conserved first and last residue.

V,CDR3
TRBV18,CASSPPLAGAKWNTEAFF
TRBV5-1,CASSLAPGGLGEKLFF
TRBV30,CAWRRQGLYGYTF
TRBV19,CASSISGGYEKLFF
TRBV7-9,CASSLAGTGANQPQHF
TRBV4-1,CASSQNGGLAGGIDSYNEQFF
TRBV7-6,CASSLQKNTEAFF
TRBV5-1,CASSFLPGQGNEKLFF
TRBV6-6,CASSYSAYGYTF
TRBV19,CASSPGLAGGTFLTDTQYF
TRBV9,CASSPQVQAGNEQFF
TRBV20-1,CSARSLRGYTF
TRBV6-6,CASSYNSGGAPGELFF
TRBV6-5,CASSDRTDTQYF
TRBV7-2,CASSLGGTKNIQYF
TRBV15,CATSRDRGDEKLFF
TRBV4-3,CASSQGGLLDTEAFF
TRBV10-3,CAISELASSTDTQYF
TRBV7-3,CASSLNDRVKGYTF
TRBV5-4,CASSYQGALGETQYF
TRBV5-1,CASSSGTARETQYF
TRBV6-5,CASSYSTNSPSGYTF
TRBV7-3,CASSSTPGTEAFF
TRBV7-6,CASSPDIFYGYTF
TRBV6-5,CASSWDRSTTEAFF
TRBV29-1,CSVSTGVNSPLHF
TRBV27,CASSPPRGPNSYNSPLHF
TRBV29-1,CSVGKTVNTGELFF
TRBV18,CASSPLLGDYGYTF
TRBV29-1,CSVAFQGALYGYTF
TRBV16,CASSQSEGSSEQFF